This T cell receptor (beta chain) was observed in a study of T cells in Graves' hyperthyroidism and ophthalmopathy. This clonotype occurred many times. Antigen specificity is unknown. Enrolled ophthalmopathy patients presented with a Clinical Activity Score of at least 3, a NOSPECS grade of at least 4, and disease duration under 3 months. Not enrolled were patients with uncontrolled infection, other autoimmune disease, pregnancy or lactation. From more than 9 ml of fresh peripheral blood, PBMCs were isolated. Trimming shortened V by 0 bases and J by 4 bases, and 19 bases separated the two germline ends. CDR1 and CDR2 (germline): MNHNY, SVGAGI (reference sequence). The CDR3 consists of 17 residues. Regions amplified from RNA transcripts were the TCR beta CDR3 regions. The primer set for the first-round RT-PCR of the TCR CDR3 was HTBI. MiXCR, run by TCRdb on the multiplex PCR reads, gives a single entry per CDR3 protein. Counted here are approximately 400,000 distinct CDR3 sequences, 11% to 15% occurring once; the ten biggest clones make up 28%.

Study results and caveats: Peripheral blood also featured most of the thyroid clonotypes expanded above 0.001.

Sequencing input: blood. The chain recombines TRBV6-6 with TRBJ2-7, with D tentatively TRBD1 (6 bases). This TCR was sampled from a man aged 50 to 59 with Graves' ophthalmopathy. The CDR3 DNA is TGTGCCAGCAGTTACTCGATCGTCGATGGGGGCAAGTACGAGCAGTACTTC. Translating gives CASSYSIVDGGKYEQYF.